Below, 2 T cell receptor beta chains from the same sample are listed, as sequenced in a study of response to subunit inactivated influenza vaccine. TCRdb independently ran MiXCR on the RT-PCR reads; one entry per CDR3 protein. The data hold roughly 620,000 distinct CDR3 sequences, with approximately 11% observed a single time. In addition, the sample was reused for a study of T cells expressing NK-cell markers. That publication notes: UMIs accompanied the 5'RACE template switching by which TCR beta cDNA was made.

Here the sequenced sample was PBMCs from blood, taken on the day of vaccination. Receptor source: a man aged 50-59 years who received an inactivated influenza vaccine.

This clonotype was observed a handful of times. The chain couples TRBV3-1 to TRBJ2-1, with 9 bases identical to TRBD1. The junction had 12 bases not matched to a gene; V was cut back by 2 bases and J by 7 bases. The CDR3 has 17 residues. Germline V gene sequence: CDR1 LGHDT, CDR2 YNNKEL (reference sequence). DNA for the CDR3: TGTGCCAGCAGCCAAAGAGAAGGTAGGACAGGGGCAAATGAGCAGTTCTTC. Amino acids: CASSQREGRTGANEQFF.

In this sample, this clonotype turned up a few times. This chain joins TRBV20-1 and TRBJ2-3; 9 bases map to TRBD2. V was clipped by 6 bases and J by 0 bases; unmatched bases: 16. Germline loops: CDR1 DFQATT, CDR2 SNEGSKA (reference sequence). The CDR3 spans 18 residues. The CDR3 here is CSALGTRGGDSSTDTQYF. CDR3 nucleotides: TGCAGTGCCCTAGGGACGCGGGGGGGCGATTCTAGCACAGATACGCAGTATTTT.